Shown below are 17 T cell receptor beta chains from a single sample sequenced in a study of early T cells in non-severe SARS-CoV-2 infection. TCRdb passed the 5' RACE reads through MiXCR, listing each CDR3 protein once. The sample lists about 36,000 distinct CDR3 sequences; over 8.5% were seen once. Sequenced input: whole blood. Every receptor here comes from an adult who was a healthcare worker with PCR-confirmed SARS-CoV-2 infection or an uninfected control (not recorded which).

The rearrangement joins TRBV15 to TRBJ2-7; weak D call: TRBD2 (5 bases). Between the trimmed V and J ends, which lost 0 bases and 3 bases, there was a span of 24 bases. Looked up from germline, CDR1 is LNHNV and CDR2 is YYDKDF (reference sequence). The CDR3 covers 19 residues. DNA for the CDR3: TGTGCCACCAGCAGAGATCGCCGGGCGAGTAAAGGACTTCGCTACGAGCAGTACTTC. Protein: CATSRDRRASKGLRYEQYF.

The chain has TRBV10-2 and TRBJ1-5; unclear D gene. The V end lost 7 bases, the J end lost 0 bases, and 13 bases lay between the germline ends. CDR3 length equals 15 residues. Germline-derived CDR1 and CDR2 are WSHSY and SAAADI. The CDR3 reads CASTPSAASNQPQHF. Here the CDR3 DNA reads TGCGCCAGCACCCCCTCGGCGGCTAGCAATCAGCCCCAGCATTTT.

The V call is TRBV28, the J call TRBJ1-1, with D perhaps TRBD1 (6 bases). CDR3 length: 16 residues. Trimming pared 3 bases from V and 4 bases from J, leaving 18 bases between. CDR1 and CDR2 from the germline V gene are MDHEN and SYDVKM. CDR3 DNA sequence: TGTGCCAGCAGTTTCCCTCAACAGGGTTTAGTCACTGAAGCTTTCTTT. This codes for CASSFPQQGLVTEAFF.

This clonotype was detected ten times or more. This CDR3 is CASGSGDVGQIDEQYF. Written as DNA, the CDR3 is TGTGCTAGTGGTTCGGGGGATGTTGGACAAATCGACGAGCAGTACTTC. The genes are TRBV12-5 and TRBJ2-7; tentative D call: TRBD2 (6 bases). CDR1 and CDR2 (germline): LGHNT, FRNRAP. V was pared by 4 bases and J by 5 bases, with 21 bases between. The CDR3 is 16 amino acids. The full variable domain, its missing parts supplied by reference TRBV12-5 and TRBJ2-7, is DARVTQTPRHKVTEMGQEVTMRCQPILGHNTVFWYRQTMMQGLELLAYFRNRAPLDDSGMPKDRFSAEMPDATLATLKIQPSEPRDSAVYFCASGSGDVGQIDEQYFGPGTRLTVT.

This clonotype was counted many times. In DNA form, the CDR3 reads TGTGCCAGCAGTACGACCGGGATGCACACCGGGGAGCTGTTTTTT. It specifies CASSTTGMHTGELFF. The chain couples TRBV6-4 to TRBJ2-2; a possible D gene is TRBD2 (5 bases). CDR3 length equals 15 residues. Germline lookup yields CDR1 MRHNA and CDR2 SNTAGT. V was clipped by 5 bases and J by 3 bases, with 13 bases between them.

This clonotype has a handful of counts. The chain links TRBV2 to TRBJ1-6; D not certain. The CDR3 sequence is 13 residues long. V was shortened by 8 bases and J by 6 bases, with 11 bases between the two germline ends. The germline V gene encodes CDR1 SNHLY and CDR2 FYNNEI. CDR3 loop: CASLGSFNSPLHF. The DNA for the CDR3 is TGTGCCAGCCTGGGATCGTTTAATTCACCCCTCCACTTT. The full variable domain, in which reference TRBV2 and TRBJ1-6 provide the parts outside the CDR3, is EPEVTQTPSHQVTQMGQEVILRCVPISNHLYFYWYRQILGQKVEFLVSFYNNEISEKSEIFDDQFSVERPDGSNFTLKIRSTKLEDSAMYFCASLGSFNSPLHFGNGTRLTVT.

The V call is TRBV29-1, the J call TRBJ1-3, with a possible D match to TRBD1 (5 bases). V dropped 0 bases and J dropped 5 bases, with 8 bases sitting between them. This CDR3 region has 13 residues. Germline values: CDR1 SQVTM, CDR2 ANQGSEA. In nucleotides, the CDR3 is TGCAGCGTTGAAGATCTGGGACGAAACACCATATATTTT. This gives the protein CSVEDLGRNTIYF.

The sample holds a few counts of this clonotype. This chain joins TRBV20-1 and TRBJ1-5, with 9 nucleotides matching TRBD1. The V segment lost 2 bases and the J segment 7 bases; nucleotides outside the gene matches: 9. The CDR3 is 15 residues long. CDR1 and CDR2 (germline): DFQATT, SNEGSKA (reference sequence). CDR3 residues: CSARKGQGESQPQHF. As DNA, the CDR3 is TGCAGTGCTAGAAAGGGACAGGGTGAATCCCAGCCCCAGCATTTT.

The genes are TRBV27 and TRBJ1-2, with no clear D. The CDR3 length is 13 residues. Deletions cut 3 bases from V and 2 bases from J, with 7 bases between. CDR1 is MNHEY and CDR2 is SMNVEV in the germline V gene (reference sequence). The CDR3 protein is CASSFNTNYGYTF. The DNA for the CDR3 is TGTGCCAGCAGTTTTAACACCAACTATGGCTACACCTTC.

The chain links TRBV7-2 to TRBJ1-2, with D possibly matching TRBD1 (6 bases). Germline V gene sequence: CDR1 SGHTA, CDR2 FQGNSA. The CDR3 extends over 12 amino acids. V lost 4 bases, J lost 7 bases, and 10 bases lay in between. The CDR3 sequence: CASSYTGTGYTF. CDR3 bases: TGTGCCAGCAGCTACACAGGGACTGGCTACACCTTC.

CDR3 residues: CASSISEQFF. The CDR3 coding sequence is TGTGCCAGCAGTATTTCGGAGCAGTTCTTC. The rearrangement links TRBV12-3 or TRBV12-4 to TRBJ2-1; no firm D call. V shed 5 bases and J shed 10 bases, with 6 bases lying between them. The CDR3 consists of 10 residues.

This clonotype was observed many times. CDR3 sequence reads: CSVEVYLKNEKLFF. The CDR3 DNA reads TGCAGCGTTGAAGTGTATCTGAAGAATGAAAAACTGTTTTTT. The V and J genes are TRBV29-1 and TRBJ1-4, with D unresolved. The V gene's germline CDR1 is SQVTM and CDR2 ANQGSEA. Trimming took off 1 base at V and 5 bases at J, with 11 bases between the two ends. The CDR3 length is 14 residues.

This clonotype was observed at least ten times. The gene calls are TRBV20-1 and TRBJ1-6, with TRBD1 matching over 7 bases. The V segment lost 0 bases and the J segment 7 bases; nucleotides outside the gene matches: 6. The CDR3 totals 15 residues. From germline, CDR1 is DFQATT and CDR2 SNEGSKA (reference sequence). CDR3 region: CSAREMGGQNSPLHF. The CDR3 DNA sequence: TGCAGTGCTAGAGAGATGGGGGGACAGAATTCACCCCTCCACTTT.

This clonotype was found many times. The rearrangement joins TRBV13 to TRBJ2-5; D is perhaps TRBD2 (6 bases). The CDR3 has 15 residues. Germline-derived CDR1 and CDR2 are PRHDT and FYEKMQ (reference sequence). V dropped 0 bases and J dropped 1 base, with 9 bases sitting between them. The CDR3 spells CASSLGGRGQETQYF. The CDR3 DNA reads TGTGCCAGCAGCTTAGGTGGGCGGGGCCAAGAGACCCAGTACTTC.

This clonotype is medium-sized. CDR3 DNA: TGTGCCAGCAGCTCAACTAGGCCTGTTGGGGAGCAGTACTTC. This encodes CASSSTRPVGEQYF. The chain employs TRBV11-2 and TRBJ2-7, with a weak D call TRBD2 (5 bases). V was shortened by 4 bases and J by 7 bases, with 17 bases between the two germline ends. The CDR3 extends over 14 amino acids. Germline V CDR1 and CDR2: SGHAT, FQNNGV. Supplemented by reference TRBV11-2 and TRBJ2-7, the full variable domain reads EAGVAQSPRYKIIEKRQSVAFWCNPISGHATLYWYQQILGQGPKLLIQFQNNGVVDDSQLPKDRFSAERLKGVDSTLKIQPAKLEDSAVYLCASSSTRPVGEQYFGPGTRLTVT.

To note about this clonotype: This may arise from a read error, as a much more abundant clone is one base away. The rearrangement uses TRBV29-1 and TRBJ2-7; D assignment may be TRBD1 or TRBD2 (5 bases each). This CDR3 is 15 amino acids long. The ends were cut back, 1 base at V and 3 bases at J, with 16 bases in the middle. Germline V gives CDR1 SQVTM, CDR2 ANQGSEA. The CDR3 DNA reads TGCAGCGTTGAAGCCGAAGGGACCGCTGACTACGAGCAGTACTTC. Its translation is CSVEAEGTADYEQYF.

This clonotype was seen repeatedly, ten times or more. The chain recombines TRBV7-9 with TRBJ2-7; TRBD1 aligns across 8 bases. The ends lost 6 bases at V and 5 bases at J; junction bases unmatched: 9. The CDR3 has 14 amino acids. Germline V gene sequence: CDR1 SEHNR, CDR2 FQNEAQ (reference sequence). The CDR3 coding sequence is TGTGCCAGCAGTTCCCTGACAGGGGCGGACGAGCAGTACTTC. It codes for CASSSLTGADEQYF.